This record covers a single TCR beta chain. Recruited during active infection, patients (from Seattle) were subsequently followed longitudinally. Authors' analysis steps: Cell counts per sample came from amplifying reference gene primers. This table comes from immunoSEQ multiplex PCR, and its TCRdb copy is limited to in-frame clones, with some not included. That table is the source of V, J and clone size, and D and trimming were worked out from the DNA. The table lists roughly 380,000 clones, about nine tenths of them singletons. The data derive from a study of blood T cell repertoires in COVID-19. On the study more broadly: In each case, the material was cDNA or gDNA derived from T cells, B-cell-depleted T cells, or PBMCs.

Germline V CDR1 and CDR2: LNHDA, SQIVND (reference sequence). With 1 base removed from V and 4 bases from J, the gap between germline ends came to 7 bases. CDR3 length equals 14 residues. The sequence was collected from a woman between 40 and 55 years old with COVID-19, enrolled during active disease. V gene TRBV19 combines with J gene TRBJ1-4; no clear D gene. The material sequenced was peripheral blood. CDR3 nucleotides: TGTGCCAGTAGTATAGGGGCGGGTAATGAAAAACTGTTTTTT. Its translation is CASSIGAGNEKLFF.